This TCR beta chain was documented in a study of blood T cell repertoires in COVID-19 (dated by TCRdb to the early 2020s). Notes on the research overall: Samples from collaborators originated in the United States, Italy and Spain and spanned both the acute and convalescent phases of COVID-19. The material from the prospective study consisted of cDNA or gDNA derived from T cells, B-cell-depleted T cells, or PBMCs. The dataset comprised deeply sampled blood TCRbeta repertoires from subjects exposed to, actively infected with, or recovered from COVID-19. The repertoires were released in a freely available public database intended as a resource for research on the immune response to SARS-CoV-2. The samples were drawn from two sources: the first 160 participants of the ongoing ImmuneRACE study, and over 1,000 subjects contributed by 6 global collaborators. Sample metadata almost always included a de-identified subject ID, COVID-19 status, age in years and sex. Where available, HLA class I and class II types were obtained from metadata supplied by the sample provider rather than from assay-based typing. General findings and caveats noted by the study authors: The amount of clinical and demographic metadata varied by source and participant and was provided uncurated.

For this clone: Its antigen remains undetermined. Within one base of it there is no much larger clone, and no base qualities were kept.

CDR1 and CDR2 are read off the germline V gene (reference sequence) as LGHDT and YNNKEL. V loses 8 bases, J loses 3 bases, and the germline ends lie 11 bases apart. Inclusive of the bounding cysteine and phenylalanine, the CDR3 is 12 residues long. Just CDR3 DNA is preserved here, 36 bases in frame from base 1. TCRbeta CDR3 regions were amplified from genomic DNA using the immunoSEQ Assay, a bias-controlled multiplex PCR. Regarding the original processing steps: Within the assay, amplification of reference gene primers was used to estimate how many nucleated cells each sample contained. To quantify the absolute abundance of each unique TCRbeta CDR3 rearrangement, sequence reads were collapsed and filtered. For each sample, productive Simpson clonality was calculated as the square root of Simpson's diversity index across productive rearrangements. What TCRdb holds here is the immuneACCESS table cut down to in-frame rearrangements. Part of the clones is not present; checked against another copy, under half of the missing clones reflect an unresolved V gene, and the others are unexplained. V and J calls and clone size come straight from that table; D and trimming were deduced from the DNA. The sample table records tens of thousands of clones; about 88% of these occur just once. The ten biggest clones cover around 2.3% of the sample.

Whole blood was collected in K2EDTA tubes by collaborating institutions according to the institutions' own protocols. For TCRbeta analysis, collaborators shipped samples as frozen whole blood, isolated PBMCs, or DNA extracted from either of those sample types. This TCR came from a human donor in a cohort sampled during active COVID-19. The rearrangement joined TRBV3-1 (or the pseudogene TRBV3-2) to TRBJ2-7; matching of 7 bases hints at TRBD2 as the D gene. The sample was peripheral blood. In nucleotide form, the sequence is TGTGCCAGCGGGGGGGCCCGCTACGAGCAGTACTTC. This sequence encodes CASGGARYEQYF.